The rows below give T cell receptor beta chains drawn from one sample of a study of CD8+CD57+ T cells in acquired aplastic anemia. TCRdb fed the reads into MiXCR, producing one record per CDR3 protein. The sample contains about 190,000 distinct CDR3 sequences, about half of which appear only once. Material: sorted CD4+, CD8+, or CD8+CD57+ T cells (not recorded which) from PBMCs. These receptor sequences come from a human donor in good health, serving as a control. The CDR3 runs from the conserved cysteine through the conserved F or W. Each record gives: CDR3 DNA, CDR3 protein, D gene, CDR3 length, V gene, J gene, clone size. D genes are given only for firm matches. Some rows mark clone size as missing; the rest say once, few, many or name a class of expanded clone.

DNA: TGTGCCAGCAGCCCTAGGGGACTAGCGGGAAACAATGAGCCCCAGCATTTT
CDR3: CASSPRGLAGNNEPQHF
D: NA
length: 17
V: TRBV7-2
J: TRBJ1-5
size: NA

DNA: TGTGCCAGTAGTTCGACCACTCTAGCGTCCTACGAGCAGTACTTC
CDR3: CASSSTTLASYEQYF
D: NA
length: 15
V: TRBV19
J: TRBJ2-7
size: NA

DNA: TGTGCCAGCAGCTTAGAGCAGGGGTTGGGACCCCAGTACTTC
CDR3: CASSLEQGLGPQYF
D: NA
length: 14
V: TRBV7-2
J: TRBJ2-5
size: many

DNA: TGTGCCACCAGCAGAGGACAGGGGACCGAGCAGTACTTC
CDR3: CATSRGQGTEQYF
D: TRBD1
length: 13
V: TRBV15
J: TRBJ2-7
size: NA

DNA: TGTGCCAGCAGTATAACAGGTTCAGCTAACTATGGCTACACCTTC
CDR3: CASSITGSANYGYTF
D: NA
length: 15
V: TRBV28
J: TRBJ1-2
size: few

DNA: TGCAGTGCTAGAGTGGACAGCTCCTATAATTCACCCCTCCACTTT
CDR3: CSARVDSSYNSPLHF
D: NA
length: 15
V: TRBV20-1
J: TRBJ1-6
size: NA

DNA: TGCAGTGCCAACGACAGGGCCGCGAACACTGAAGCTTTCTTT
CDR3: CSANDRAANTEAFF
D: TRBD1
length: 14
V: TRBV20-1
J: TRBJ1-1
size: medium-sized

DNA: TGTGCCAGCAGAGCTTGTAGCGGGGGTTACGAGCAGCACTTC
CDR3: CASRACSGGYEQHF
D: TRBD2
length: 14
V: TRBV6-6
J: TRBJ2-7
size: NA

DNA: TGCGCCAGCAACGCCGGGGGGTGGTGGAACACCATATATTTT
CDR3: CASNAGGWWNTIYF
D: NA
length: 14
V: TRBV10-2
J: TRBJ1-3
size: once

DNA: TGCAGTACTACCCAAACTAATGAAAAACTGTTTTTT
CDR3: CSTTQTNEKLFF
D: NA
length: 12
V: TRBV20-1
J: TRBJ1-4
size: many

DNA: TGTGCCAGCAGCACAGGACAGGGGGGTGGGGCCAACGTCCTGACTTTC
CDR3: CASSTGQGGGANVLTF
D: TRBD1
length: 16
V: TRBV5-4
J: TRBJ2-6
size: NA

DNA: TGCGCCAGCAGTGAGATTAGCGCAGAGACCCAGTACTTC
CDR3: CASSEISAETQYF
D: NA
length: 13
V: TRBV10-2
J: TRBJ2-5
size: NA

DNA: TGCAGCGTTGATGGGACAGGGGAAGGCTACACCTTC
CDR3: CSVDGTGEGYTF
D: TRBD1
length: 12
V: TRBV29-1
J: TRBJ1-2
size: NA

DNA: TGTGCCAGCAGCTTAGAGAATGGCTATGGCTACACCTTC
CDR3: CASSLENGYGYTF
D: NA
length: 13
V: TRBV7-2
J: TRBJ1-2
size: NA

DNA: TGTGCCAGCAGCTTAGAAGGTCCCGAAGGGGGCCAAACCGACGAGCAGCACTTC
CDR3: CASSLEGPEGGQTDEQHF
D: TRBD1
length: 18
V: TRBV7-6
J: TRBJ2-7
size: NA

DNA: TGTGCCAGCAGCTTAATTTCCAAGACAGATGGCTACACCTTC
CDR3: CASSLISKTDGYTF
D: NA
length: 14
V: TRBV7-9
J: TRBJ1-2
size: few

DNA: TGTGCCAGTAGTATGAACGGGCAGGGCATCCTAAGCAATCAGCCCCAGCATTTT
CDR3: CASSMNGQGILSNQPQHF
D: NA
length: 18
V: TRBV19
J: TRBJ1-5
size: few

DNA: TGTGCCAGCAGCTTAACAGGGTACCGCTCCTACGAGCAGTACTTC
CDR3: CASSLTGYRSYEQYF
D: NA
length: 15
V: TRBV11-2
J: TRBJ2-7
size: once

DNA: TGTGCCAGCAGCTCCCTTGGGACAGGGGGCCGTCAGCCCCAGCATTTT
CDR3: CASSSLGTGGRQPQHF
D: TRBD1
length: 16
V: TRBV7-3
J: TRBJ1-5
size: NA

DNA: TGTGCCAGCCGCCGGGGTAGCGGGAACAATGAGCAGTTCTTC
CDR3: CASRRGSGNNEQFF
D: TRBD2
length: 14
V: TRBV19
J: TRBJ2-1
size: NA

DNA: TGCAGTGCTAGCACTCGGGGCGCGGTCCAAGAGACCCAGTACTTC
CDR3: CSASTRGAVQETQYF
D: NA
length: 15
V: TRBV20-1
J: TRBJ2-5
size: many

DNA: TGCGCCAGCAGGCCCGGGACTAGCGCTCACAATGAGCAGTACTTC
CDR3: CASRPGTSAHNEQYF
D: TRBD2
length: 15
V: TRBV10-2
J: TRBJ2-7
size: once

DNA: TGTGCCAGCAGTGAGACTAGCGGGCGGAGGGATACGCAGTATTTT
CDR3: CASSETSGRRDTQYF
D: TRBD2
length: 15
V: TRBV2
J: TRBJ2-3
size: few

DNA: TGCAGCGTTGATCGGGGACTACTCTCCTACAATGAGCAGTTCTTC
CDR3: CSVDRGLLSYNEQFF
D: TRBD2
length: 15
V: TRBV29-1
J: TRBJ2-1
size: once

DNA: TGTGCCAGCAGCTCGGGACAGGGCCTCTACAATGAGCAGTTCTTC
CDR3: CASSSGQGLYNEQFF
D: TRBD1
length: 15
V: TRBV11-1
J: TRBJ2-1
size: many